This T cell receptor beta chain was retrieved from a study of regulatory T cells in long-lasting Graves disease. The wider study: Prior antithyroid drug treatment in newly diagnosed Graves' patients lasted under 3 months.

Germline loops: CDR1 ENHRY, CDR2 SYGVKD. Losses at the gene ends were 6 bases for V and 0 bases for J; bases not matched to a gene: 6. The CDR3 length is 15 residues. Time point here: newly diagnosed GD, antithyroid drugs for less than 3 months. PBMCs provided the RNA from which the TCR library was made. HTBI primers from iRepertoire and Arm-PCR of CDR3 regions yielded the TCR beta libraries. TCRdb fed the multiplex PCR reads into MiXCR, producing one record per CDR3 protein. Found here are 350,000 to 450,000 distinct CDR3 sequences, about 15% of them singletons; the top ten hold over 15%. Separately, the same data were catalogued under a study of T cells in Graves' hyperthyroidism and ophthalmopathy. That source reports: RT-PCR in the first round (using the HTBI primer set) targeted the TCR CDR3. Most thyroid clonotypes expanded above 0.001 were also detected in blood.

The chain has TRBV10-3 and TRBJ2-3; 7 nucleotides line up with TRBD1. The sequence was obtained from a woman between 25 and 40 years old with Graves disease. The source material was peripheral blood mononuclear cells (PBMCs), sampled at new diagnosis, from a patient treated with antithyroid drugs. CDR3 sequence (DNA): TGTGCCATCAGCACCTGGGGACAGAGCACAGATACGCAGTATTTT. It codes for CAISTWGQSTDTQYF.